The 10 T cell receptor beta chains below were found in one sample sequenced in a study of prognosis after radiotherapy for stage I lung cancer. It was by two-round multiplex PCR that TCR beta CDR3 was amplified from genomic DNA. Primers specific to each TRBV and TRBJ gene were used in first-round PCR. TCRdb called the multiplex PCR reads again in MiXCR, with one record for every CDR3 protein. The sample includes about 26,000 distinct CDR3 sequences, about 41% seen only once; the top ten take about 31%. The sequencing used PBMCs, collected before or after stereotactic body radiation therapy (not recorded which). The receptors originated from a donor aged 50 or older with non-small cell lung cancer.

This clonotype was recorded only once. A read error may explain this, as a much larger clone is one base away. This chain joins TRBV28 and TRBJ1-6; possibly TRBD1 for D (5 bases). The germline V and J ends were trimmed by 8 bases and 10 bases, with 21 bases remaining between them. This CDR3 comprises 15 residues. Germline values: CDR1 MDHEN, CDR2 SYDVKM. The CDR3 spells CASGPPGAGLSPLHF. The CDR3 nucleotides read TGTGCCAGCGGTCCACCCGGGGCAGGGTTGTCACCCCTCCACTTT.

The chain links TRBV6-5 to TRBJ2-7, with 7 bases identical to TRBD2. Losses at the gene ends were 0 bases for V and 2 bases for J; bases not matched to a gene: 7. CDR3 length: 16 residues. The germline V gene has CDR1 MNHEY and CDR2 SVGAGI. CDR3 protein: CASSYSSSSGTYEQYF. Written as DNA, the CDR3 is TGTGCCAGCAGTTACTCGAGCTCTAGCGGTACCTACGAGCAGTACTTC.

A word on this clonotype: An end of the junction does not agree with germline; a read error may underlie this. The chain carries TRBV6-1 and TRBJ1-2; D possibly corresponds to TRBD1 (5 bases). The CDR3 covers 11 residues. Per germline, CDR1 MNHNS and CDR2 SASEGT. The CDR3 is CAGGPVYDYTF. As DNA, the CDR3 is TGTGCCGGGGGTCCCGTCTATGACTACACCTTC.

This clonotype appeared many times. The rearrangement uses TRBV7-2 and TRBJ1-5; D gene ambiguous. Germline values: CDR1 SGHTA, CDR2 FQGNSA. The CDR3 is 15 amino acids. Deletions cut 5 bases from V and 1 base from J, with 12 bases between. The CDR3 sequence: CASSGFVGSNQPQHF. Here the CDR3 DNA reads TGTGCCAGCAGCGGGTTTGTGGGGAGCAATCAGCCCCAGCATTTT. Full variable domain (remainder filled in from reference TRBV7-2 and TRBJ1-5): GAGVSQSPSNKVTEKGKDVELRCDPISGHTALYWYRQSLGQGLEFLIYFQGNSAPDKSGLPSDRFSAERTGGSVSTLTIQRTQQEDSAVYLCASSGFVGSNQPQHFGDGTRLSIL.

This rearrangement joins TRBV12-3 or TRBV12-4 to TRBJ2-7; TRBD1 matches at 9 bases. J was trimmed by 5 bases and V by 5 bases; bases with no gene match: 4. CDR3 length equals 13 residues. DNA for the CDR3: TGTGCCAGCAGTCCACAGGGGGCTCACGAGCAGTACTTC. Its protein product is CASSPQGAHEQYF.

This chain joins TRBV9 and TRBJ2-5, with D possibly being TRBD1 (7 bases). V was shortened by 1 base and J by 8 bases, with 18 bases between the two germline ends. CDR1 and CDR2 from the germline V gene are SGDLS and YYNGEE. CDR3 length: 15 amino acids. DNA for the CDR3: TGTGCCAGCAGCGTAAACAGGGGAGGCGATACCACCCAGTACTTC. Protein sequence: CASSVNRGGDTTQYF.

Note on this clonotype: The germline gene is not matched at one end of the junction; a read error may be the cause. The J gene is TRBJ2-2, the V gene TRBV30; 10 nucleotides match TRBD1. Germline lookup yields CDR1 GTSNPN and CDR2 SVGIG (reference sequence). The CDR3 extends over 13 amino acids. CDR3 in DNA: TGTGCATGCGGACAGGGGGTAGCCGGGGAGGTGTTTTTT. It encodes CACGQGVAGEVFF.

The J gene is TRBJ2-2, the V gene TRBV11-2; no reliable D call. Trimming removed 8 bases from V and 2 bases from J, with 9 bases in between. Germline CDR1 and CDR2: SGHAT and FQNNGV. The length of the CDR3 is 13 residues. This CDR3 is CASGRSNTGELFF. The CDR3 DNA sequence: TGTGCCAGCGGTCGATCAAACACCGGGGAGCTGTTTTTT. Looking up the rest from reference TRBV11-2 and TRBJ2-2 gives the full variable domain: EAGVAQSPRYKIIEKRQSVAFWCNPISGHATLYWYQQILGQGPKLLIQFQNNGVVDDSQLPKDRFSAERLKGVDSTLKIQPAKLEDSAVYLCASGRSNTGELFFGEGSRLTVL.

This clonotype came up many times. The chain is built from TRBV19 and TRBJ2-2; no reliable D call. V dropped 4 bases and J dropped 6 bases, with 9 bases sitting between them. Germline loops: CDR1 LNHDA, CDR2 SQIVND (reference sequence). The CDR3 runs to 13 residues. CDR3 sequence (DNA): TGTGCCAGTAGTAAGGCCCCCCCCGGGGAGCTGTTTTTT. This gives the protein CASSKAPPGELFF.

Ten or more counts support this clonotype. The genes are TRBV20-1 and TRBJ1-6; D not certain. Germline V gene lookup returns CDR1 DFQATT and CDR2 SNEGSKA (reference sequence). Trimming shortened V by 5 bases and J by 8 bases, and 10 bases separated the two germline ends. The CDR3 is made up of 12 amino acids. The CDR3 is CSAVYRDSPLHF. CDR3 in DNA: TGCAGTGCTGTCTATCGGGATTCACCCCTCCACTTT.